The 3 T cell receptor beta chains listed next were all sequenced from one sample in a study of cytomegalovirus exposure and HLA in healthy donors. The PCR contained 60 Vbeta and 13 Jbeta primers. Clones were sequenced by immunoSEQ multiplex PCR, and TCRdb holds only the in-frame ones, with some missing. This table holds approximately 150,000 clones, 60% to 80% found once. The sample taken for sequencing was PBMCs. The receptors originated from a woman in her 30s in good health and CMV-seronegative.

The rearrangement uses TRBV7-9 and TRBJ1-1; D call uncertain. The CDR3 is 12 amino acids. Germline assignment: CDR1 SEHNR and CDR2 FQNEAQ (reference sequence). With 5 bases removed from V and 0 bases from J, the gap between germline ends came to 4 bases. CDR3 loop: CASSPVNTEAFF. For the CDR3, the DNA is TGTGCCAGCAGCCCGGTGAACACTGAAGCTTTCTTT.

V is TRBV27 and J is TRBJ2-7, with D possibly TRBD1 on 5 matching bases. V dropped 9 bases and J dropped 0 bases, with 12 bases sitting between them. The germline gives CDR1 MNHEY, CDR2 SMNVEV (reference sequence). The CDR3 totals 13 residues. The CDR3 spells CASKRTHSYEQYF. CDR3 in DNA: TGTGCCAGTAAACGGACACACTCCTACGAGCAGTACTTC.

This clone was seen only a few times. The V gene is TRBV9, the J gene TRBJ2-3; 9 nucleotides agree with TRBD2. The J segment lost 5 bases and the V segment lost 4 bases, leaving 14 bases of the junction unmatched. This CDR3 region has 17 residues. CDR1 is SGDLS and CDR2 is YYNGEE in the germline V gene. The CDR3 region has the DNA TGTGCCAGCAGCCGCCAGGCAGCGGGGGGACCTTTAGATACGCAGTATTTT. This gives the protein CASSRQAAGGPLDTQYF.